The sequence of this T cell receptor (beta chain) was determined in a study of Ad26.COV2.S vaccination and SARS-CoV-2 variants (dated by TCRdb to about 2021). Background on the whole study: Donors in the vaccine arm were drawn from COV1001, a phase I-IIa trial of Ad26.COV2.S in healthy adults that was multicentre, randomized, double-blind and placebo-controlled. Throughout the experiments and outcome assessment, investigators stayed blinded to trial group allocation. Trial participants were randomized into five groups of five: low-dose or high-dose Ad26.COV2.S given once or twice, or placebo on both occasions. The TCR-sequenced set comprised around 30 samples: approximately 19 Ad26.COV2.S vaccine recipients, 5 placebo recipients and 8 SARS-CoV-2 convalescent individuals. Sequencing of the TCRbeta repertoire served to evaluate the specificity and breadth of SARS-CoV-2-reactive T cell receptors following Ad26.COV2.S vaccination. Ad26.COV2.S was given intramuscularly at 5x10^10 or 1x10^11 viral particles, as a single shot or as two shots 56 days apart.

This clone was detected only once. Its specific antigen is unknown. No much larger clone exists at a distance of one base, and base qualities are not known. Findings and caveats that apply to the study as a whole: Ad26.COV2.S recipients had higher spike-specific TCR breadth than placebo recipients (P = 0.0014). After vaccination, substantial breadth of spike-specific CD8+ and CD4+ T cell responses was reported. Non-spike TCR breadth was comparable between vaccine and placebo recipients, consistent with the vaccine containing only spike. The study was not powered to compare responses between vaccine doses or regimens. The authors noted that the TCR breadth and depth analyses may have underestimated total T cell responses.

The sample's treatment or condition label, in plain terms: over 15 received Ad26.COV2.S at low or high dose, single or two shots; five or six received placebo; per-sample allocation not given. For vaccine and placebo recipients, repertoires were sequenced using samples collected on day 63 after the first injection. In Cohort 1b, 25 or so adults aged 18-55 years were enrolled at a single site in Boston, USA, between 29 July and 7 August 2020. Ad26.COV2.S consisted of a replication-incompetent adenovirus type 26 vector by which a prefusion-stabilized SARS-CoV-2 spike protein from the original Wuhan strain was expressed. Looking up the germline V gene yields CDR1 SGHNT and CDR2 YENEEA. Trimming costs V 4 bases and J 11 bases, and their ends lie 24 bases apart. The CDR3 starts with the cysteine, ends with the phenylalanine, and has 17 residues. The sequence is cut down to CDR3 DNA, 51 bases in frame from base 1.

The immunoSEQ Assay was used to sequence TCRbeta CDR3 regions. After extraction, genomic DNA underwent amplification by bias-controlled multiplex PCR, followed by high-throughput sequencing. As for the original processing: To quantify the absolute abundance of every unique TCRbeta CDR3 region, sequences were collapsed and filtered. T cell fraction was estimated by normalizing TCRbeta template counts to usable DNA, which was measured by amplifying reference genes present in all nucleated cells. Repertoire TCRs were annotated as SARS-CoV-2-specific by exact matching of V gene, CDR3 amino acid sequence and J gene to a known reactive TCR set. MIRA supplied the reference SARS-CoV-2 TCR set, which was filtered for enrichment in COVID-19-positive ImmuneCODE repertoires so that public or cross-reactive TCRs were removed. Using the MIRA antigens, annotated TCRs were further analysed by specific ORF or by position within an ORF. Depth was the summed frequency of annotated unique rearrangements, while breadth was defined as annotated unique rearrangements over total unique productive rearrangements. TCR breadth was compared between groups using two-sided Wilcoxon rank-sum tests. TCRdb took over this immuneACCESS table, retaining in-frame rearrangements with V and J assigned. Such tables are incomplete; in checked studies, under half of the missing clones stem from an unresolved V gene, and the remainder is unexplained. The D gene and trimming were derived from the DNA, and the V and J assignments and clone size from that table. This sample holds 300,000 to 400,000 clones; around 86% were observed only once. Together, the top ten hold approximately 3.6% of the sample.

This receptor was obtained from a person aged 18 to 65 who received the Ad26.COV2.S COVID-19 vaccine or a placebo. The chain joins TRBV11-3 to TRBJ1-6; too little of a D gene remains to name it. This specimen was peripheral blood, taken in a trial of Ad26.COV2.S vaccine versus placebo. The sequenced DNA is TGTGCCAGCAGCTCCCCGCCTGCGACTCGCAGTGGAGCACCCCTCCACTTT. Translated, it gives CASSSPPATRSGAPLHF.